This entry describes one T cell receptor beta chain. The data were obtained in a study of blood T cell repertoires in COVID-19. The repertoire was sequenced with immunoSEQ multiplex PCR; TCRdb's copy has only in-frame clones and lacks some. The sample holds tens of thousands of clones, approximately 80% seen once. After removal of 5 bases from V and 1 base from J, the junction contained 7 bases not matched to a gene. The CDR3 contains 15 residues. Germline CDR1 and CDR2: SGHTA and FQGNSA. This sequence originates from a man older than 75 with acute or convalescent COVID-19. The chain links TRBV7-2 to TRBJ1-1, with 7 bases that match TRBD1. The sequenced sample was peripheral blood. CDR3 protein: CASSQDRDRNTEAFF. The CDR3 nucleotides are TGTGCCAGCAGCCAAGACCGGGACAGGAACACTGAAGCTTTCTTT. Together with reference TRBV7-2 and TRBJ1-1, the CDR3 gives the full variable domain: GAGVSQSPSNKVTEKGKDVELRCDPISGHTALYWYRQSLGQGLEFLIYFQGNSAPDKSGLPSDRFSAERTGGSVSTLTIQRTQQEDSAVYLCASSQDRDRNTEAFFGQGTRLTVV.